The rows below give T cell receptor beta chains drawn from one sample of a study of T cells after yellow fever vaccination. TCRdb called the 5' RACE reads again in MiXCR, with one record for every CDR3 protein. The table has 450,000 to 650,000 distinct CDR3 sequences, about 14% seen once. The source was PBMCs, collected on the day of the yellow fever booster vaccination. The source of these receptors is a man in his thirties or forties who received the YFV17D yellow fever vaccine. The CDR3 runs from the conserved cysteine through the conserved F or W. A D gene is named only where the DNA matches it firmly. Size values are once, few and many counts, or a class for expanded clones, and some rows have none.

DNA: TGTGCCAGCTCACCAGACACCGGGGAGCTGTTTTTT
CDR3: CASSPDTGELFF
D: NA
V: TRBV18
size: many
J: TRBJ2-2

DNA: TGTGCCAGCAGCTTAGGGTCTGGGGGTCTCATGGACTCTAATGAAAAACTGTTTTTT
CDR3: CASSLGSGGLMDSNEKLFF
D: NA
V: TRBV7-8
size: NA
J: TRBJ1-4

DNA: TGTGCCAGCAGTGAGAGGACTAGCGGGAGCTACGAGCAGTACTTC
CDR3: CASSERTSGSYEQYF
D: TRBD2
V: TRBV25-1
size: NA
J: TRBJ2-7

DNA: TGTGCCAGCAGTCCGGGCCCCCCAGGGCCCAAAAACATTCAGTACTTC
CDR3: CASSPGPPGPKNIQYF
D: NA
V: TRBV12-3/TRBV12-4
size: NA
J: TRBJ2-4

DNA: TGTGCCAGCAGCTTAGATCGGGTGGATACGCAGTATTTT
CDR3: CASSLDRVDTQYF
D: NA
V: TRBV11-2
size: few
J: TRBJ2-3

DNA: TGTGCCAGTAGTATTACTAGCGGGAGTATTTTGGAGACCCAGTACTTC
CDR3: CASSITSGSILETQYF
D: TRBD2
V: TRBV19
size: NA
J: TRBJ2-5

DNA: TGTGCCAGCAGCGACCAGGGGGCTGAAAAACTGTTTTTT
CDR3: CASSDQGAEKLFF
D: TRBD1
V: TRBV9
size: few
J: TRBJ1-4

DNA: TGTGCCAGCAGCGGGGGACTAGCGGGAGTAAAGTACGAGCAGTACTTC
CDR3: CASSGGLAGVKYEQYF
D: TRBD2
V: TRBV7-2
size: NA
J: TRBJ2-7

DNA: TGTGCCACCTGGGACAGGGGACGGCCCCAGCATTTT
CDR3: CATWDRGRPQHF
D: TRBD1
V: TRBV6-5
size: NA
J: TRBJ1-5

DNA: TGTGCCAGCAGATATGACCCAAATTCACCCCTCCACTTT
CDR3: CASRYDPNSPLHF
D: NA
V: TRBV7-2
size: few
J: TRBJ1-6

DNA: TGTGCCGGCCCCCGGGAGGGGGGAACCGGGGAGCTGTTTTTT
CDR3: CAGPREGGTGELFF
D: TRBD2
V: TRBV30
size: NA
J: TRBJ2-2

DNA: TGTGCCAGCACCGCCTTCCAGGGGGGAGAGACCCAGTACTTC
CDR3: CASTAFQGGETQYF
D: NA
V: TRBV6-1
size: once
J: TRBJ2-5

DNA: TGTGCCTGGAGTGGCGGTACCTATGAAAAACTGTTTTTT
CDR3: CAWSGGTYEKLFF
D: NA
V: TRBV30
size: few
J: TRBJ1-4

DNA: TGTGCCAGCAGCCCCCGCGGAGGGGGTGATACGCAGTATTTT
CDR3: CASSPRGGGDTQYF
D: NA
V: TRBV7-6
size: NA
J: TRBJ2-3

DNA: TGTGCCAGCTCACCCAAGACAGGAGGTAACACTGAAGCTTTCTTT
CDR3: CASSPKTGGNTEAFF
D: NA
V: TRBV18
size: few
J: TRBJ1-1

DNA: TGTGCCATCAGTGAGCTACAGCCTCAAGAGACCCAGTACTTC
CDR3: CAISELQPQETQYF
D: NA
V: TRBV10-3
size: NA
J: TRBJ2-5

DNA: TGCGCCAGCAGCTTTTCCGTCAACTATCAATACAATGAGCAGTTCTTC
CDR3: CASSFSVNYQYNEQFF
D: NA
V: TRBV5-1
size: many
J: TRBJ2-1

DNA: TGCGCCAGCAGGTTCACAGGGGACACTGAAGCTTTCTTT
CDR3: CASRFTGDTEAFF
D: TRBD1
V: TRBV5-1
size: NA
J: TRBJ1-1

DNA: TGCGCCAGCAGCTTGGGGGGTGAAGTGCAGTTCTTC
CDR3: CASSLGGEVQFF
D: NA
V: TRBV5-1
size: few
J: TRBJ2-1

DNA: TGTGCCAGCAGTTACTCGACAGAGAACACTGAAGCTTTCTTT
CDR3: CASSYSTENTEAFF
D: NA
V: TRBV6-5
size: few
J: TRBJ1-1

DNA: TGTGCCAGTACAACCCAGGACAGGGTATCTGGCTACACCTTC
CDR3: CASTTQDRVSGYTF
D: TRBD1
V: TRBV19
size: NA
J: TRBJ1-2

DNA: TGTGCCAGCAGCCACTGGACTAGCGGGAGAAGCGGGGAGCTGTTTTTT
CDR3: CASSHWTSGRSGELFF
D: TRBD2
V: TRBV11-2
size: few
J: TRBJ2-2